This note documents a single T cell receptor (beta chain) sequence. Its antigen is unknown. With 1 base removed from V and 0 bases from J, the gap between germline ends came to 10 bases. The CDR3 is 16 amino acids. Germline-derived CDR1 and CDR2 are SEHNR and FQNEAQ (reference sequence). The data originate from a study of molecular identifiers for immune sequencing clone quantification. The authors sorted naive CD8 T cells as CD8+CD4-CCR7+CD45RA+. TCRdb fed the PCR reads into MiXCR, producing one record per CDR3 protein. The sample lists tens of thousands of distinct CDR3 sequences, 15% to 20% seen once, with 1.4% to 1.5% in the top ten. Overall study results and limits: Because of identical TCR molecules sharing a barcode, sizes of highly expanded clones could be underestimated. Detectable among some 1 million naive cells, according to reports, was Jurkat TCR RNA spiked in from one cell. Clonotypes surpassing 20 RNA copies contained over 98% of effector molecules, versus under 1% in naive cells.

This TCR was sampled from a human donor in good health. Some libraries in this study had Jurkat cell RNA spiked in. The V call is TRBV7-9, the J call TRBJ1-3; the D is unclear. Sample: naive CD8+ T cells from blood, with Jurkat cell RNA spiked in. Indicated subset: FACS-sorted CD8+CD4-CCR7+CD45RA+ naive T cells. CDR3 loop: CASSLVRENSGNTIYF. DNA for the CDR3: TGTGCCAGCAGCTTAGTTCGGGAAAACTCTGGAAACACCATATATTTT.